A single T cell receptor (beta chain) is shown here with its context. TCRdb reanalysed the PCR reads using MiXCR and keeps one entry per CDR3 protein. The profile covers some 18,000 distinct CDR3 sequences, with 50% appearing a single time and about a third taken by the ten largest. Donors had localized lung adenocarcinoma, a non-small cell lung cancer. The CDR3 is made up of 14 amino acids. Deletions cut 4 bases from V and 3 bases from J, with 11 bases between. Germline V gene data show CDR1 as MNHNS and CDR2 as SASEGT. These data originate in a study of CD4 and CD8 cells across lung adenocarcinoma regions.

Sequencing used CD8+ T cells from the margin of a lung tumor. V is TRBV6-1 and J is TRBJ2-3; TRBD1 is a possible D gene (8 bases). This clonotype was sampled from a male donor with lung adenocarcinoma. The CD4 and CD8 labels of this study may be unreliable. This CDR3 reads CASSVQGGTDTQYF. The CDR3 DNA reads as TGTGCCAGCAGTGTACAGGGGGGGACAGATACGCAGTATTTT.